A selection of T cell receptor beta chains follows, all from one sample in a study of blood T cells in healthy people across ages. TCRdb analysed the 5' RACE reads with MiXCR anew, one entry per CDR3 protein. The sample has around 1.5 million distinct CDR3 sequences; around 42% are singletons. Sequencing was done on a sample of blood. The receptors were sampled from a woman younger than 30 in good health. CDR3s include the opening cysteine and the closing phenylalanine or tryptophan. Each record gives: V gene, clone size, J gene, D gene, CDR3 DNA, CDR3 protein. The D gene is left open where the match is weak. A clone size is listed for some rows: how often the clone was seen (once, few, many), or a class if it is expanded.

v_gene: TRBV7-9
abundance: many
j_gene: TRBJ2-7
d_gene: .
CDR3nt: TGTGCCAGCAGCTTAGCTTTGGGGGACTACGAGCAGTACTTC
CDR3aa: CASSLALGDYEQYF

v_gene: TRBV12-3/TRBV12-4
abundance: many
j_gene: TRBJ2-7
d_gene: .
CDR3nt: TGTGCCAGCAGTGTACGGACCTACGAGCAGTACTTC
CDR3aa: CASSVRTYEQYF

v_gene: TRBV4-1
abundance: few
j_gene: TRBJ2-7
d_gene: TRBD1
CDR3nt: TGCGCCAGCAGCCAAGCTTCGACAGGGACCTACGAGCAGTACTTC
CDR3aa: CASSQASTGTYEQYF

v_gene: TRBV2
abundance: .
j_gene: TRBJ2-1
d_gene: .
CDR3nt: TGTGCCAGCTTCACCGGGACTCCCGAATACAATGAGCAGTTCTTC
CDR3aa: CASFTGTPEYNEQFF

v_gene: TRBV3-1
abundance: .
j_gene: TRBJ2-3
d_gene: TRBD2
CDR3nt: TGTGCCAGCAGCCAACAAGCGGGGACCCGCGGAGATACGCAGTATTTT
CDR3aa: CASSQQAGTRGDTQYF

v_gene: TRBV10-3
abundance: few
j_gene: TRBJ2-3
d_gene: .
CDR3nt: TGTGCCATCAGGACGGGGCTAGCAGATACGCAGTATTTT
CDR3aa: CAIRTGLADTQYF

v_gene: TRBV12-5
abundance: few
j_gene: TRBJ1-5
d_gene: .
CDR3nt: TGTGCTAGTGGTTTGGTACTGGCAGGGGGCAATCAGCCCCAGCATTTT
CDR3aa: CASGLVLAGGNQPQHF

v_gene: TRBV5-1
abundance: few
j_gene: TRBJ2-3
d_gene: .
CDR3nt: TGCGCCAGCAGCTCATACAGACAGACAGATACGCAGTATTTT
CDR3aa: CASSSYRQTDTQYF

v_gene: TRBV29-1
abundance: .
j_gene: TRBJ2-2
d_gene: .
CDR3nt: TGCAGCGTTGAAGATCCCCGCTCTGCCGGGGAGCTGTTTTTT
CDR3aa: CSVEDPRSAGELFF

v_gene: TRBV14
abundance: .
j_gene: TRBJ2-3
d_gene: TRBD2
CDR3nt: TGTGCCAGCAGCTCCTTAGCGGGAGGGCCGAGGGATACGCAGTATTTT
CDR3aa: CASSSLAGGPRDTQYF

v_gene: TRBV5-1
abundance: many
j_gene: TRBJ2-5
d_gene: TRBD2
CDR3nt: TGCGCCAGCAGCTTAACTAGCGGACAAGAGACCCAGTACTTC
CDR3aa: CASSLTSGQETQYF

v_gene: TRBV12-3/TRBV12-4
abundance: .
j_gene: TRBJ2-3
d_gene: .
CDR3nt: TGTGCCAGCAGTTGGAGACGGGCAGATACGCAGTATTTT
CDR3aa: CASSWRRADTQYF

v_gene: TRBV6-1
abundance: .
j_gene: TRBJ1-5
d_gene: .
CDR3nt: TGTGCCAGCAGTGCCTCGGGGTGGGGCAATCAGCCCCAGCATTTT
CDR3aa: CASSASGWGNQPQHF

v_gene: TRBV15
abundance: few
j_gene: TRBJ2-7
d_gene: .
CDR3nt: TGTGCCACCAGCAGCCCCGGGACGGTCCTCTCCTACGAGCAGTACTTC
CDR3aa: CATSSPGTVLSYEQYF

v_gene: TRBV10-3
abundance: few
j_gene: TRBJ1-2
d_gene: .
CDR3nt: TGTGCCATCAGTGAAGGCGGACCGAACTATGGCTACACCTTC
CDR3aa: CAISEGGPNYGYTF

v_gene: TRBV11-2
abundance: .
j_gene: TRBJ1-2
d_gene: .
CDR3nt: TGTGCCAGCAGCCCACAGCTCGGGGAGCGAAGCTACACCTTC
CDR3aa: CASSPQLGERSYTF

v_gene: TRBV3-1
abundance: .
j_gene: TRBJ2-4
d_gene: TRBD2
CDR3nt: TGTGCCAGCAGCCAAAACCCGGCTACTAGCGGGGGCGGCAAAAACATTCAGTACTTC
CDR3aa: CASSQNPATSGGGKNIQYF

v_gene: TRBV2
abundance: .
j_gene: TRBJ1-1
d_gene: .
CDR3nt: TGTGCCAGCAGGTCGGAGGCCGGGTCCACTGAAGCTTTCTTT
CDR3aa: CASRSEAGSTEAFF

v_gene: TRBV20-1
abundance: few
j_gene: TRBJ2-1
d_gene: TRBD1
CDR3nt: TGCAGTGCCTGGGACAGGGGGCCAAACAATGAGCAGTTCTTC
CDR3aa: CSAWDRGPNNEQFF

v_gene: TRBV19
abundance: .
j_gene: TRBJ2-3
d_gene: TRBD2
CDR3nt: TGTGCCAGTAGTCGGACTAGCGGGGACGCAGATACGCAGTATTTT
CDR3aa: CASSRTSGDADTQYF

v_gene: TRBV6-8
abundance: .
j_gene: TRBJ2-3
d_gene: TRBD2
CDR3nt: TGTGCCAGCAGCAGGACTAGCGGGACTCCAGATACGCAGTATTTT
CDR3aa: CASSRTSGTPDTQYF

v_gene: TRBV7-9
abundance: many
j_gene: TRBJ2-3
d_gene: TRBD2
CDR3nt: TGTGCCAGCAGTTCCCTCAGACTAGCATCAGATACGCAGTATTTT
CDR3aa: CASSSLRLASDTQYF

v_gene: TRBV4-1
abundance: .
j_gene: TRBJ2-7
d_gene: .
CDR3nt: TGCGCCAGCAGCTACGGCAAAGGGGAGTACGAGCAGTACTTC
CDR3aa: CASSYGKGEYEQYF

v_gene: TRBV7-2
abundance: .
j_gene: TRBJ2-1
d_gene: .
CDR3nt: TGTGCCAGCATAAGGGGTAACTCCTACAATGAGCAGTTCTTC
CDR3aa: CASIRGNSYNEQFF

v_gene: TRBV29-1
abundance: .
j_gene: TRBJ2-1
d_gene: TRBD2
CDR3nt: TGCAGCGTTGATACGACTAGCGGTGCCCTCTCCTACAATGAGCAGTTCTTC
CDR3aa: CSVDTTSGALSYNEQFF

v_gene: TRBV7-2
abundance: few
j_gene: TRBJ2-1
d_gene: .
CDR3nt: TGTGCCAGCACACAAACGACCGGCTACAATGAGCAGTTCTTC
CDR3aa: CASTQTTGYNEQFF

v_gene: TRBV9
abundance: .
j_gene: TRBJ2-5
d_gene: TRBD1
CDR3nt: TGTGCCAGCAACCGGGACAGACAAGAGACCCAGTACTTC
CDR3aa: CASNRDRQETQYF

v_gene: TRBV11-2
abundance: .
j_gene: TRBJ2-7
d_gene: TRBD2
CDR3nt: TGTGCCAGCAGCTTAGGGTCTAGCGGGTATTTGTCCCAGTACTTC
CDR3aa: CASSLGSSGYLSQYF

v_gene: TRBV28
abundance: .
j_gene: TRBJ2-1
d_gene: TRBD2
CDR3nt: TGTGCCAGCACCGCTAGCGGGGTTGCCCTCAGGGAGCAGTTCTTC
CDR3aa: CASTASGVALREQFF

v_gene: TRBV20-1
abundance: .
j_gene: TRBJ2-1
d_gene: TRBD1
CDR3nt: TGCAGTGCTGGTACAGGGGGCTACAATGAGCAGTTCTTC
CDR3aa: CSAGTGGYNEQFF

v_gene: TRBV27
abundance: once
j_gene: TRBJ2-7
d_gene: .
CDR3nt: TGTGCCAGCAGTGTGAAGGACAGCTCCTACGAGCAGTACTTC
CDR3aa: CASSVKDSSYEQYF

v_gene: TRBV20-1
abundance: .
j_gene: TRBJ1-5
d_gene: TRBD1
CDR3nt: TGCAGTGCTTTGGGGACAGTGGTGGACGGCAATCAGCCCCAGCATTTT
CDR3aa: CSALGTVVDGNQPQHF

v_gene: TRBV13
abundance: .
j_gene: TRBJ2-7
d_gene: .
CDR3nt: TGTGCCAGCAGCCCACCGACTAGGGACGAGCAGTACTTC
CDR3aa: CASSPPTRDEQYF